This T cell receptor (beta chain) is from a study of CD8 T cells in ankylosing spondylitis. The sample holds a few counts of this clonotype. The antigen remains undetermined. TCRdb re-derived calls from the 5' RACE reads in MiXCR, one entry per CDR3 protein. Of roughly 130,000 distinct CDR3 sequences listed, roughly 15% are singletons. Findings and limits, study-wide: Significant enrichment of disease-linked clones was reported in matched ankylosing spondylitis synovial fluid.

This CDR3 comprises 17 residues. Trimming pared 0 bases from V and 0 bases from J, leaving 15 bases between. The sequencing sample was made of blood, either unsorted or a sorted T cell fraction (not recorded which). This TCR was sampled from a female donor with ankylosing spondylitis or in good health (not recorded which). The chain is built from TRBV23-1 and TRBJ2-7, with D tentatively TRBD2 (5 bases). TRBV23-1 is identified as an open reading frame with a role that is uncertain. DNA of the CDR3: TGCGCCAGCAGTCAATCTAGTCTGGCGGGCGCCTCCTACGAGCAGTACTTC. Its translation: CASSQSSLAGASYEQYF.